This T cell receptor (beta chain) was captured by sequencing in a study of T cells in Graves' hyperthyroidism and ophthalmopathy (dated by TCRdb to about 2019). About the study as a whole: Peripheral blood samples were taken at the time of initial diagnosis, prior to any treatment. The study also compared thyroid tissue and blood T-cell repertoires from about six Graves' hyperthyroidism patients. A discovery cohort of about 95 patients, approximately 45 with Graves' ophthalmopathy and over 55 with stable Graves' hyperthyroidism, was used to find distinguishing TCR V-J signatures. Whether ophthalmopathy could be predicted prospectively was tested in an independent validation cohort made up of about 18 hyperthyroidism patients plus 17 patients who later progressed to ophthalmopathy. The paper reports TCR Vbeta CDR3 sequencing of roughly 140 peripheral blood samples: 43 ophthalmopathy, fewer than 85 hyperthyroidism and approximately 17 progressor patients. The roughly 100 discovery patients were divided at random into training and test sets in a 7:3 ratio. After sampling, hyperthyroidism patients received methimazole starting at 30 mg daily, and ophthalmopathy patients received high-dose intravenous methylprednisolone.

Hyperthyroidism patients were newly diagnosed, had a disease duration of under 2 months, and were aged 18 to 65 years. Any patient with an uncontrolled infection, another autoimmune disease, pregnancy or lactation was excluded. Diagnoses relied on clinical symptoms, serum thyroxine and TRAb, thyroid ultrasound and orbital computed tomography. Blood from progressor patients was collected at the time of first diagnosis with hyperthyroidism, before any ophthalmopathy symptoms had appeared. PBMCs were separated from roughly 9.6 ml of fresh peripheral blood using Ficoll-Paque density gradient centrifugation. Progressor patients were defined as those initially diagnosed with Graves' hyperthyroidism in whom ophthalmopathy developed during follow-up. Total RNA was extracted using Trizol reagent, and RNA quality was assessed on an Agilent 2100 Bioanalyzer. Based on the germline V gene, the CDR1 and CDR2 sequences are SGHRS and YFSETQ. The CDR3 has 16 amino acids, counting the end cysteine and phenylalanine. The entry retains the CDR3 DNA only, 48 bases that are in frame from base 1. Compared with germline, V lacks 0 bases and J lacks 1 base; bases without a gene match: 3.

Points the paper makes about the study in general: In cross-validation, a model built on a 13 V-J signature told ophthalmopathy apart from stable hyperthyroidism with 85% to 90% sensitivity and around 81% specificity, and in testing the same model reached 80%/75%. In validation, the model predicted progression to ophthalmopathy a median of roughly six months before onset, with approximately 70% sensitivity and more than 72% specificity. Most expanded thyroid clonotypes (frequency above 0.001) were also detected in blood, suggesting blood repertoires may reflect thyroid immune responses. No statistical method was used to fix the sample size in advance, and group allocation was not hidden from the investigators.

The TCR beta CDR3 regions were amplified from the RNA transcripts. A first-round RT-PCR of the TCR CDR3 used the HTBI primer set with the Qiagen OneStep RT-PCR kit. A second multiplex PCR round built the libraries, followed by size selection and purification. Libraries were sequenced paired-end with 100 bp reads on an Illumina HiSeq2000. Per the authors' processing: SOAPnuke was used to process the raw data, removing reads that contained adapters or uncalled bases, had a mean Phred below 15, or lacked an exact match to the constant primer or identifier. High-quality paired reads were merged with COPE v1.2.5, and unique nucleotide sequences were defined as clonotypes. MiTCR v1.1 was used to align clonotypes to the IMGT TRBV, TRBD and TRBJ reference segments. The analysis included only V-J combinations with a frequency above 0.0001, which together covered roughly 99% of the repertoires. A TCS score was defined as the ratio of F50 (clonal expansion) to E x V (chaos), with BLOSUM62-based TCRdist applied between CDR3 peptides within each V-J. Welch's t-statistics and random forest reduced around 510 V-J features to 10 to 15, which were used in a naive Bayes classifier (R e1071). The raw public reads went through TCRdb reprocessing: fastp at Q25, MiXCR clone calling, in-frame beta chains kept. Every CDR3 protein is listed once, alongside the most common genes and DNA of its rows. The V and J calls follow TCRdb's processing rather than the paper's. The sample data list almost 600,000 distinct CDR3 sequences, and over 11% of these were observed just once. Of the sample, less than 6% is held by the ten largest clones.

A note on this clonotype: What this receptor recognizes is not known. Base quality data are lacking; no much larger clone is found one base away.

The sequence is built from TRBV5-1 and TRBJ2-3, with TRBD2 identical over 9 junction bases. The sample was blood. The receptor was derived from a woman aged 25 to 39 with Graves' hyperthyroidism that later progressed to Graves' ophthalmopathy. The nucleotides are TGCGCCAGCAGCTTGGTGAGACTAGCGGGCACAGATACGCAGTATTTT. Translated, it reads CASSLVRLAGTDTQYF.